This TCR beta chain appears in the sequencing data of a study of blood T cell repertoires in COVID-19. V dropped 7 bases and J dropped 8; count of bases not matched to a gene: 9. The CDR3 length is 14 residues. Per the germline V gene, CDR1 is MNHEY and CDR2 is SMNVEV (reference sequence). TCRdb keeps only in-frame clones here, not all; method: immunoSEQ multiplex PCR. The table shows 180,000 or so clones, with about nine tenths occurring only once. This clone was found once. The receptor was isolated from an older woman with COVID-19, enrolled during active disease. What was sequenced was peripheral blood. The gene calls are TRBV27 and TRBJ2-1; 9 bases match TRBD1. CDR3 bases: TGTGCCAGCACCCCCGGGACAGGGACGGATGAGCAGTTCTTC. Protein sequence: CASTPGTGTDEQFF.